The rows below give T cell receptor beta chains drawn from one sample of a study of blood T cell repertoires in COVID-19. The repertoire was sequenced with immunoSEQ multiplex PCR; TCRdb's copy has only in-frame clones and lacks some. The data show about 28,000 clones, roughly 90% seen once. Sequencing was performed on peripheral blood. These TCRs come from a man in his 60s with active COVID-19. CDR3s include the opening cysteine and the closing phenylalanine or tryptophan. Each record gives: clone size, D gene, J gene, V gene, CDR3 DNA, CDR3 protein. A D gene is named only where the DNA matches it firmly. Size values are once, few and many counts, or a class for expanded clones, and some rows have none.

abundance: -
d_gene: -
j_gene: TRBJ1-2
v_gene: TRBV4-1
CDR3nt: TGCGCCAGCAGCCAAGACCCGCAGGGGAACTATGGCTACACCTTC
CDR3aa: CASSQDPQGNYGYTF

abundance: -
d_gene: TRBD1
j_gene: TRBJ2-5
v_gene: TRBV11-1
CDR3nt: TGTGCCAGCAGCCGGGACAGGGGAAACAAGAGGGCCCAGTACTTC
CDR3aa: CASSRDRGNKRAQYF

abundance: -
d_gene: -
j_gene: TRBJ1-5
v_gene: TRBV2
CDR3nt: TGTGCCAGCAGTGACGGGAGTCAGCCCCAGCATTTT
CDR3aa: CASSDGSQPQHF

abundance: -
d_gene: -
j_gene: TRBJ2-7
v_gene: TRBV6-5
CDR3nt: TGTGCCAGCAGTTACTCCTTACAGGACCCGTCCTACGAGCAGTACTTC
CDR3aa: CASSYSLQDPSYEQYF

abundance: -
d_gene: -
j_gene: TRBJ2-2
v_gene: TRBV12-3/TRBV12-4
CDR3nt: TGTGCCAGCAGTCTGTCCTACACCGGGGAGCTGTTTTTT
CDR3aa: CASSLSYTGELFF

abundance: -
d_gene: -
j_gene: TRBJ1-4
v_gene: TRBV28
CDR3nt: TGTGCCACCCACCAGTGGGAGGATGAACTGTTTTTT
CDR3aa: CATHQWEDELFF

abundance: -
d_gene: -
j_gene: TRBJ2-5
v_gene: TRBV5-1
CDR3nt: TGCGCCAGCAGCTCGTCAGGGCCGGTTGAGACCCAGTACTTC
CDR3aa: CASSSSGPVETQYF

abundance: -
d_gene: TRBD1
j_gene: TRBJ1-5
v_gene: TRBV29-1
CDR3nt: TGCAGCGTTGAAGCTGGGACAGGGGGTGGTAGCAATCAGCCCCAGCATTTT
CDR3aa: CSVEAGTGGGSNQPQHF

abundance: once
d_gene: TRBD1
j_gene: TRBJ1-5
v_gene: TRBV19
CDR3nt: TGTGCCAGCCACAGGGGGGTGGGTCAGCCCCAGCATTTT
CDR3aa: CASHRGVGQPQHF

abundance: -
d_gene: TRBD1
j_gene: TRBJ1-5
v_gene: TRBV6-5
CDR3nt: TGTGCCAGTAGGGCCGGGACAGGGTATTTTCAGCCCCAGCATTTT
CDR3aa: CASRAGTGYFQPQHF

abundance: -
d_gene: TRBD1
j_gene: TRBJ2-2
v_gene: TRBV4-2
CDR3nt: TGTGCCAGCAGCCGCTACGGACAGGGACCGAACACCGGGGAGCTGTTTTTT
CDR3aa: CASSRYGQGPNTGELFF

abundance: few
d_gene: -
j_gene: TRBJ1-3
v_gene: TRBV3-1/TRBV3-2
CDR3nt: TGTGCCAGCAGCCAAGTTCCAGGTTCCCCCTTTGGAAACACCATATATTTT
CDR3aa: CASSQVPGSPFGNTIYF

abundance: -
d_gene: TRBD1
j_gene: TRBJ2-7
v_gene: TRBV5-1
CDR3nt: TGCGCCAGCAGCTTAAGACCGGGACAGGGAAACGAGCAGTACTTC
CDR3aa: CASSLRPGQGNEQYF

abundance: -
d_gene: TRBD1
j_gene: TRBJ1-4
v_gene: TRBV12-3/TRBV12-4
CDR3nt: TGTGCCAGCAGTTTACAGGGGGGAAAACTGTTTTTT
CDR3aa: CASSLQGGKLFF

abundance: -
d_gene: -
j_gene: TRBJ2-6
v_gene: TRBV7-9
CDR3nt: TGTGCCAGCAGCTTAGTGAGGGCTGGGGCCAACGTCCTGACTTTC
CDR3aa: CASSLVRAGANVLTF

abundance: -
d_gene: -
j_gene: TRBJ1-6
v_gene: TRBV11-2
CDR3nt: TGTGCCAGCAGACGTCCGGGACTGCCGGCAATCCCCCTCCACTTT
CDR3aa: CASRRPGLPAIPLHF

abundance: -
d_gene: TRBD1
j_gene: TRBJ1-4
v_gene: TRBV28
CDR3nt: TGTGCCAGCATTCCGTCGGGACAGGGTAATGAAAAACTGTTTTTT
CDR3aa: CASIPSGQGNEKLFF

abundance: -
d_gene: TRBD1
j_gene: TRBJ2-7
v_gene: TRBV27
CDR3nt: TGTGCCTGGAAGGACAGGGGATCCTACGAGCAGTACTTC
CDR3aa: CAWKDRGSYEQYF

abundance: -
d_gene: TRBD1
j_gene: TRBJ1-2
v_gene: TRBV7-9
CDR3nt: TGTGCCAGCAGCTTAGACGGCCTGGGACAGGGCTATGGCTACACCTTC
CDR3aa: CASSLDGLGQGYGYTF

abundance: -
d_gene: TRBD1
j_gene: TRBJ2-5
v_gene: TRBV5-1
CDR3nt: TGCGCCAGCAGTGGGGACAGGGGTCCTCGGGAGACCCAGTACTTC
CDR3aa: CASSGDRGPRETQYF

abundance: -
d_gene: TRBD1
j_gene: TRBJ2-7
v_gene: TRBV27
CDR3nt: TGTGCCAGCAGTATGACAGGGGAGGCCGAGCAGTACTTC
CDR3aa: CASSMTGEAEQYF

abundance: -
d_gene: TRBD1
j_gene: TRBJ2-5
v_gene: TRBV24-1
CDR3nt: TGTGCCACCAGTGACCCGGGACAGCAGACCCAGTACTTC
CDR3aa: CATSDPGQQTQYF

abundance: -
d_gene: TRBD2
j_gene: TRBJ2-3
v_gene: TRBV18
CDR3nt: TGTGCCAGCTCACCGATAGCGGGGGGGGGCACAGATACGCAGTATTTT
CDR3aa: CASSPIAGGGTDTQYF

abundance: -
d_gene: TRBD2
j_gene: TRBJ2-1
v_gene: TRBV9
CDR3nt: TGTGCCAGCAGCGGCCTAGCGGGGGGCTTCACAACTTACAATGAGCAGTTCTTC
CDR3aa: CASSGLAGGFTTYNEQFF

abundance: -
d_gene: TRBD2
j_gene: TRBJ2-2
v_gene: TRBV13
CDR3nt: TGTGCCAGCAGCGCTAGCCCCCCTTTGCGGGGGGTGATCGGGGAGCTGTTTTTT
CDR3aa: CASSASPPLRGVIGELFF

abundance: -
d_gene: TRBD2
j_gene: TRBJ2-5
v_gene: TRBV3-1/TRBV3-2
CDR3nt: TGTGCCAGCAGTAGAACTAGCGGGGGGGCAGAGACCCAGTACTTC
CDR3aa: CASSRTSGGAETQYF

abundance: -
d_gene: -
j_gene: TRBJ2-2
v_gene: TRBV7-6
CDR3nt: TGTGCCAGCAGCTTCTATTACAGCACCGGGGAGCTGTTTTTT
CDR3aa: CASSFYYSTGELFF

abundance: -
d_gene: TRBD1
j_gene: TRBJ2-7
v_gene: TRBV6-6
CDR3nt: TGTGCCAGCAGTTACGAAGACAGGGGCACCTACGAGCAGTACTTC
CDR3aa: CASSYEDRGTYEQYF

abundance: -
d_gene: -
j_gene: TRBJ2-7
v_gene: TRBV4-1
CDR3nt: TGCGCCAGCAGCCGAGTCCACCCAGGGGCCTACGAGCAGTACTTC
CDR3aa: CASSRVHPGAYEQYF

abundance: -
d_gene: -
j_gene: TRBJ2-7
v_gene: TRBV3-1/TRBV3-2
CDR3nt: TGTGCCAGCAGCCAAGACACAGGCCCCTACGAGCAGTACTTC
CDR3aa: CASSQDTGPYEQYF

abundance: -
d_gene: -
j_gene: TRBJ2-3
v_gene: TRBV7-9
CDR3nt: TGTGCCAGCAGCTTTCGCGAAGAGTTGCAGTATTTT
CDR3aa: CASSFREELQYF

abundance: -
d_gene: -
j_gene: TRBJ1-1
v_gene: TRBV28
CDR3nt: TGTGCCAGCAGTTTACCCGGGGTGATGAACACTGAAGCTTTCTTT
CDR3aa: CASSLPGVMNTEAFF

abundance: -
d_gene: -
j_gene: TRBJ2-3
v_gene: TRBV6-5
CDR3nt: TGTGCCAGCAGTTACGGACAGCGCACAGATACGCAGTATTTT
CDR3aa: CASSYGQRTDTQYF

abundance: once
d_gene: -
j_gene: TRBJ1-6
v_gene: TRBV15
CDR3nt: TGTGCCACCAGCAGAGATCGGGGGAATAATTCACCCCTCCACTTT
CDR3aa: CATSRDRGNNSPLHF

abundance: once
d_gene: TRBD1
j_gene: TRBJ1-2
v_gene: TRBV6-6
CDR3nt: TGTGCCAGCAGTCACATCACAACGACAGGGGGCAGGAGAGGCTACACCTTC
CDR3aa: CASSHITTTGGRRGYTF

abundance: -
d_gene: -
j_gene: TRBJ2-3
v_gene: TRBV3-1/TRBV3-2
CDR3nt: TGTGCCAGCAGCCCGACGGGGGGCGACGCAGATACGCAGTATTTT
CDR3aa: CASSPTGGDADTQYF

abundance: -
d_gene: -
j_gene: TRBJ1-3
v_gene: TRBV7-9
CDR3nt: TGTGCCAGCAGCTCCGGGATTTACTCTGGAAACACCATATATTTT
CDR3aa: CASSSGIYSGNTIYF

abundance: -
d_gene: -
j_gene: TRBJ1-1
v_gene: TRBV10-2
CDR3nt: TGCGCCACAACCTCGGGGAAGAACACTGAAGCTTTCTTT
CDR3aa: CATTSGKNTEAFF

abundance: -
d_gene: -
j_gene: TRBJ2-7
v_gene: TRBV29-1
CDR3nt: TGCAGCGTTGGACAGGCCCCTTCCTACGAGCAGTACTTC
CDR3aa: CSVGQAPSYEQYF